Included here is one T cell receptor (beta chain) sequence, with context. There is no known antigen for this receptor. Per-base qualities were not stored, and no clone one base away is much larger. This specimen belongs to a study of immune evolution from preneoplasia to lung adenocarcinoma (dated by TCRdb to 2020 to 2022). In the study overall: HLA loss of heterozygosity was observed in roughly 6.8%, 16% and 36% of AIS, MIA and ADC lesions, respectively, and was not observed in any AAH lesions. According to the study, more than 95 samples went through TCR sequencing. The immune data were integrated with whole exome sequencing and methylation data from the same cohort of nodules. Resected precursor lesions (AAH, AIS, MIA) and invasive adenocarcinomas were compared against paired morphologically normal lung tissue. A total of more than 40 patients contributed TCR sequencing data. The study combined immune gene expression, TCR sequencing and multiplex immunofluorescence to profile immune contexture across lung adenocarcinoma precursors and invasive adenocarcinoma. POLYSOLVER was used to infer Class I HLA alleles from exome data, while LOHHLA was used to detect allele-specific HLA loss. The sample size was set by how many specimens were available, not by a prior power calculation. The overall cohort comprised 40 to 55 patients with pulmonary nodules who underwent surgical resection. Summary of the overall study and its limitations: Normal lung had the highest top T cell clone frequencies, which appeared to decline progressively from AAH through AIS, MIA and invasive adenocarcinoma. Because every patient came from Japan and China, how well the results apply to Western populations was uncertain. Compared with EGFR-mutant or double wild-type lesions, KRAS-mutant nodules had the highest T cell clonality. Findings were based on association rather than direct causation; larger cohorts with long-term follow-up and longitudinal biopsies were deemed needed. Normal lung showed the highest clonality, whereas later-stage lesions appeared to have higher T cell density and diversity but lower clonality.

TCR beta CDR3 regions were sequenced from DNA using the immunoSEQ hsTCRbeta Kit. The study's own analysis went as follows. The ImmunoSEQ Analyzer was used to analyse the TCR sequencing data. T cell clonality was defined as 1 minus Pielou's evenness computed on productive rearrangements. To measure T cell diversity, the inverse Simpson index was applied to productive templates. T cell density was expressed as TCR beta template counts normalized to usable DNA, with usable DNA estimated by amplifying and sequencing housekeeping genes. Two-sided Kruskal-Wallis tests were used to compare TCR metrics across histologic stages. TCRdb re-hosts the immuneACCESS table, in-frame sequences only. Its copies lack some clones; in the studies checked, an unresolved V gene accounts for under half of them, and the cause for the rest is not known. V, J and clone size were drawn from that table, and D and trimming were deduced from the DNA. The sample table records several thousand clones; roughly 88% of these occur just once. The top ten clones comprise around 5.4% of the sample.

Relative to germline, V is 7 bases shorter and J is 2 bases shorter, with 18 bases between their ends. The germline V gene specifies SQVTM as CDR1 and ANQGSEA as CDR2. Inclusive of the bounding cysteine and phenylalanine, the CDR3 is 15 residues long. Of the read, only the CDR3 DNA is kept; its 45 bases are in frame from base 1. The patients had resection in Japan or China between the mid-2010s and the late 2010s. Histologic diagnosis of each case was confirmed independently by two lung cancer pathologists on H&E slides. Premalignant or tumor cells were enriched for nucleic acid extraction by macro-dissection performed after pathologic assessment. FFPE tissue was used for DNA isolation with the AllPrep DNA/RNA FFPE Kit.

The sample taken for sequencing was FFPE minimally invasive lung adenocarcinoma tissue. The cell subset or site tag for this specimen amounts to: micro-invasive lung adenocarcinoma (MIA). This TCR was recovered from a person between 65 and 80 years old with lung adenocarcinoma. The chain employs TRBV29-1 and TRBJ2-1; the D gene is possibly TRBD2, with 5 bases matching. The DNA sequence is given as TGCAGCGCCACGAAGGACTCCTACCCCTACAATGAGCAGTTCTTC. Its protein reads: CSATKDSYPYNEQFF.